These 26 T cell receptor beta chains share one sample of origin, sequenced in a study of shared clonotypes between healthy human individuals. Clones were read by immunoSEQ multiplex PCR, and TCRdb kept only the in-frame ones, dropping some. The table shows about a million clones, with around 76% occurring only once. Sequencing was carried out using memory CD4+ T cells sorted from blood. Subset given: CD45RA-negative fraction. Source of these receptors: a man aged 18 to 35 in good health.

The J gene is TRBJ2-7, the V gene TRBV28; 8 positions match TRBD2. V was clipped by 6 bases and J by 7 bases; unmatched bases: 11. This CDR3 is 14 amino acids long. Germline lookup yields CDR1 MDHEN and CDR2 SYDVKM. Here the CDR3 reads CASSTAGALREQYF. The CDR3 DNA reads TGTGCCAGCAGCACAGCGGGGGCCTTGCGTGAGCAGTACTTC.

The rearrangement links TRBV5-1 to TRBJ2-3; 7 positions agree with TRBD1. The CDR3 totals 14 residues. Per the germline V gene, CDR1 is SGHRS and CDR2 is YFSETQ. V lost 1 base to trimming and J lost 4 bases; unmatched junction nucleotides: 3. Written as DNA, the CDR3 is TGCGCCAGCAGCTTGCTACAGGGGCCAGATACGCAGTATTTT. Its protein is CASSLLQGPDTQYF.

A note on this clone: Other DNA sequences in this sample translate to the same CDR3. The chain employs TRBV5-1 and TRBJ2-3; the match to TRBD1 covers 8 bases. The germline V gene encodes CDR1 SGHRS and CDR2 YFSETQ. The length of the CDR3 is 16 residues. V lost 4 bases and J lost 0; bases outside the gene matches: 7. Written as DNA, the CDR3 is TGCGCCAGCAGCCTACGACAGGGGACTAGCACAGATACGCAGTATTTT. Its translation is CASSLRQGTSTDTQYF.

The chain carries TRBV6-5 and TRBJ2-1; 9 bases are shared with TRBD2. The CDR3 runs 16 residues. The V gene's germline CDR1 is MNHEY and CDR2 SVGAGI. V lost 8 bases to trimming and J lost 7 bases; unmatched junction nucleotides: 15. CDR3 loop: CASGSGNAGGGNEQFF. The CDR3 DNA reads as TGTGCCAGCGGTTCCGGCAATGCGGGAGGGGGGAATGAGCAGTTCTTC.

V and J are TRBV4-1 and TRBJ2-7; 11 bases map to TRBD1. The CDR3 contains 14 residues. CDR1 and CDR2 from the germline V gene are MGHRA and YSYEKL. Trimming at V came to 4 bases and at J to 7 bases, leaving 6 bases not matched to a gene. The CDR3 DNA sequence: TGCGCCAGCAGCCCCGGGGACAGGGGGGGTGAGCAGTACTTC. It is translated as CASSPGDRGGEQYF.

This chain connects TRBV29-1 to TRBJ2-2; unclear D gene. V lost 8 bases to trimming and J lost 1 base, with 11 bases between them. Looked up from germline, CDR1 is SQVTM and CDR2 is ANQGSEA. The CDR3 consists of 13 residues. CDR3 protein: CSPKGQNTGELFF. The CDR3 coding sequence is TGCAGCCCAAAAGGGCAGAACACCGGGGAGCTGTTTTTT.

This clone was detected many times. Other DNA sequences within the sample encode an identical CDR3. This rearrangement joins TRBV10-3 to TRBJ1-2; no firm D call. CDR1 and CDR2 from the germline V gene are ENHRY and SYGVKD. With 2 bases removed from V and 8 bases from J, the gap between germline ends came to 6 bases. CDR3 length equals 11 residues. This chain's CDR3 is CAISEPSGYTF. The CDR3 DNA sequence: TGTGCCATCAGTGAGCCCTCAGGCTACACCTTC.

V gene TRBV28 combines with J gene TRBJ2-7; D is unclear. Germline CDR1 and CDR2: MDHEN and SYDVKM. With 4 bases removed from V and 5 bases from J, the gap between germline ends came to 27 bases. This CDR3 spans 18 amino acids. The CDR3 DNA follows: TGTGCCAGCAGTTCGTTCGGGCGAGTGGGCCCAGGTTCCAACGAGCAGTACTTC. Protein sequence: CASSSFGRVGPGSNEQYF.

The V and J genes are TRBV30 and TRBJ2-1; 9 nucleotides match TRBD2. J was trimmed by 16 bases and V by 0 bases; bases with no gene match: 7. Germline V CDR1 and CDR2: GTSNPN, SVGIG (reference sequence). The length of the CDR3 is 12 residues. CDR3 protein: CAWSVTREGPFF. In DNA, the CDR3 is TGTGCCTGGAGTGTAACGCGGGAGGGCCCTTTCTTC. The whole variable domain, filled in from reference TRBV30 and TRBJ2-1, reads SQTIHQWPATLVQPVGSPLSLECTVEGTSNPNLYWYRQAAGRGLQLLFYSVGIGQISSEVPQNLSASRPQDRQFILSSKKLLLSDSGFYLCAWSVTREGPFFGPGTRLTVL.

This chain uses TRBV5-4 with TRBJ2-7; weak D call: TRBD2 (6 bases). V lost 0 bases, J lost 2 bases, and 12 bases lay in between. Germline V gene data show CDR1 as SGHNT and CDR2 as YYREEE (reference sequence). This CDR3 contains 15 residues. The CDR3 sequence: CASSLGGGDAYEQYF. For the CDR3, the DNA is TGTGCCAGCAGCTTGGGTGGCGGGGACGCCTACGAGCAGTACTTC.

The V call is TRBV19, the J call TRBJ2-7, with a possible D match to TRBD1 (6 bases). CDR1 is LNHDA and CDR2 is SQIVND in the germline V gene (reference sequence). The CDR3 loop spans 14 amino acids. V lost 1 base and J lost 3, with 10 bases in between. The CDR3 is CASSIAGVSYEQYF. CDR3 nucleotides: TGTGCCAGTAGTATAGCAGGGGTAAGCTACGAGCAGTACTTC.

The chain is built from TRBV13 and TRBJ1-5; D may be TRBD1 (5 bases). The V gene's germline CDR1 is PRHDT and CDR2 FYEKMQ (reference sequence). There are 17 residues in the CDR3. V lost 1 base and J 7 bases, leaving 20 bases between the germline ends. CDR3 residues: CASSLAGAGVRGQPQHF. CDR3 bases: TGTGCCAGCAGCTTAGCTGGGGCCGGGGTTCGGGGCCAGCCCCAGCATTTT.

The chain recombines TRBV6-5 with TRBJ2-2; 10 positions match TRBD2. Germline CDR1 is MNHEY and CDR2 is SVGAGI. The CDR3 loop spans 14 amino acids. Trimming removed 10 bases from V and 6 bases from J; junction bases left unmatched: 8. The CDR3 loop is CATKASGSSGELFF. The CDR3, as DNA: TGTGCCACCAAGGCTAGCGGGAGCTCCGGGGAGCTGTTTTTT.

This clone was recorded at least ten times. J is TRBJ1-2 and V is TRBV4-1, with D possibly matching TRBD1 (5 bases). The CDR3 totals 16 residues. V lost 0 bases and J 0 bases, leaving 11 bases between the germline ends. Germline CDR1 reads MGHRA; CDR2 reads YSYEKL. The chain's CDR3 is CASSQDIAGTNYGYTF. CDR3 nucleotides: TGCGCCAGCAGCCAAGATATCGCAGGGACTAACTATGGCTACACCTTC.

A single count supports this clone. The chain links TRBV5-1 to TRBJ2-7, with 13 bases that match TRBD2. Trimming cost V 3 bases and J 7 bases; bases outside gene matches: 7. The CDR3 is 15 residues long. Germline V lookup: CDR1 SGHRS, CDR2 YFSETQ. Here the CDR3 reads CASSSTGLAGVEQYF. The CDR3 nucleotides are TGCGCCAGCAGCTCGACTGGACTAGCGGGAGTAGAGCAGTACTTC. Full variable domain (rest looked up from reference TRBV5-1 and TRBJ2-7): KAGVTQTPRYLIKTRGQQVTLSCSPISGHRSVSWYQQTPGQGLQFLFEYFSETQRNKGNFPGRFSGRQFSNSRSEMNVSTLELGDSALYLCASSSTGLAGVEQYFGPGTRLTVT.

The chain is built from TRBV6-1 and TRBJ2-5, with 10 nucleotides matching TRBD1. V shed 2 bases, J shed 9 bases, and the junction held 3 bases outside the gene matches. CDR3 size: 13 residues. Per the germline V gene, CDR1 is MNHNS and CDR2 is SASEGT. DNA of the CDR3: TGTGCCAGCAGTGAACGACAGGGGGCAGCCCAGTACTTC. This gives the protein CASSERQGAAQYF.

This clone was seen a single time. The rearrangement joins TRBV9 to TRBJ2-5; no firm D call. V was cut by 4 bases and J by 5 bases, with 12 bases left in between. Germline V CDR1 and CDR2: SGDLS, YYNGEE. CDR3 size: 13 residues. The DNA for the CDR3 is TGTGCCAGCAGCCAAACTCATTTGGAGACCCAGTACTTC. It specifies CASSQTHLETQYF.

The V gene is TRBV28, the J gene TRBJ1-4; weak D call: TRBD1 (5 bases). The CDR3 totals 15 residues. With 1 base removed from V and 0 bases from J, the gap between germline ends came to 6 bases. Per germline, CDR1 MDHEN and CDR2 SYDVKM. The CDR3 coding sequence is TGTGCCAGCAGTTTATACAGGACAACTAATGAAAAACTGTTTTTT. It codes for CASSLYRTTNEKLFF.

This clone was detected many times. The chain employs TRBV27 and TRBJ1-1; D gene uncertain. This CDR3 has 13 amino acids. CDR1 is MNHEY and CDR2 is SMNVEV in the germline V gene (reference sequence). Between the trimmed V and J ends, which lost 4 bases and 2 bases, there was a span of 8 bases. The CDR3 sequence: CASSSLPNTEAFF. DNA of the CDR3: TGTGCCAGCAGTTCCCTTCCAAACACTGAAGCTTTCTTT.

This chain joins TRBV15 and TRBJ2-2; maybe TRBD2 (6 bases). In germline, CDR1 is LNHNV, CDR2 YYDKDF (reference sequence). The CDR3 covers 16 residues. Trimming took off 2 bases at V and 6 bases at J, with 16 bases between the two ends. The CDR3, as DNA: TGTGCCACCAGCAGACGTGGGACTCGTGGTCCCGGGGAGCTGTTTTTT. It is translated as CATSRRGTRGPGELFF.

Only a few counts were recorded for this clone. In the same sample, other DNA sequences code for this CDR3. The rearrangement joins TRBV7-2 to TRBJ2-7, with a weak D call TRBD2 (5 bases). This CDR3 spans 13 amino acids. The germline gives CDR1 SGHTA, CDR2 FQGNSA. V was pared by 0 bases and J by 7 bases, with 10 bases between. This chain's CDR3 is CASSLAASGEQYF. DNA of the CDR3: TGTGCCAGCAGCTTAGCGGCTTCGGGGGAGCAGTACTTC.

The CDR3 DNA sequence: TGTGCCAGCAGTTCAGATCACAATGGGGTTTACGAGCAGTACTTC. Its protein product is CASSSDHNGVYEQYF. V gene TRBV25-1 combines with J gene TRBJ2-7; unclear D gene. V gave up 5 bases and J gave up 4 bases, with 18 bases separating them. Germline values: CDR1 MGHDK, CDR2 SYGVNS. The CDR3 has 15 residues.

This clone occurred once. The chain uses TRBV2 and TRBJ2-7; D is uncertain. V lost 6 bases to trimming and J lost 0 bases, with 6 bases between them. This CDR3 spans 12 amino acids. CDR1 is SNHLY, CDR2 FYNNEI, per germline. CDR3 nucleotide sequence: TGTGCCAGCAGGCGGTTCTCCTACGAGCAGTACTTC. It encodes CASRRFSYEQYF.

This chain links TRBV10-3 with TRBJ1-1; unclear D gene. Germline V gene sequence: CDR1 ENHRY, CDR2 SYGVKD. The CDR3 is 13 amino acids. Trimming cost V 4 bases and J 1 base, with 7 bases left between them. The CDR3 DNA sequence: TGTGCCATCAGTGGACTCGCGAACACTGAAGCTTTCTTT. Its protein product is CAISGLANTEAFF.

This rearrangement joins TRBV6-1 to TRBJ1-5; unclear D gene. The germline V gene has CDR1 MNHNS and CDR2 SASEGT. The V gene lost 1 base and the J gene lost 4 bases, with 8 bases spanning the gap. The CDR3 is 14 amino acids. The CDR3 is CASSEEVGNQPQHF. The CDR3 DNA sequence: TGTGCCAGCAGTGAAGAGGTAGGAAATCAGCCCCAGCATTTT.

The chain employs TRBV15 and TRBJ1-4; 7 nucleotides match TRBD1. The CDR3 has 11 amino acids. V gave up 6 bases and J gave up 11 bases; unmatched junction bases: 3. Germline V gene data show CDR1 as LNHNV and CDR2 as YYDKDF (reference sequence). CDR3 DNA sequence: TGTGCCACCAGTACGACAGGGAAACTGTTTTTT. It specifies CATSTTGKLFF.